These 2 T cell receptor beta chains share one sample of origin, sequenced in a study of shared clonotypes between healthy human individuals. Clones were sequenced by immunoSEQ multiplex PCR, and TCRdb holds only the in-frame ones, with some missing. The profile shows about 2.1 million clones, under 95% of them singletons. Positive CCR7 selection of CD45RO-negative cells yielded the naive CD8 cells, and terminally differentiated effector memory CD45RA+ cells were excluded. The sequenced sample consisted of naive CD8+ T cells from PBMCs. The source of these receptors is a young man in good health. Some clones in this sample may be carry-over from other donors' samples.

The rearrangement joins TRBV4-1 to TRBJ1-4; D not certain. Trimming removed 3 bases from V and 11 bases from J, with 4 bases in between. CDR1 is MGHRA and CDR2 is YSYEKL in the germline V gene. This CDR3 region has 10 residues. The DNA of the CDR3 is TGCGCCAGCAGCCAGGGGAAACTGTTTTTT. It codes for CASSQGKLFF.

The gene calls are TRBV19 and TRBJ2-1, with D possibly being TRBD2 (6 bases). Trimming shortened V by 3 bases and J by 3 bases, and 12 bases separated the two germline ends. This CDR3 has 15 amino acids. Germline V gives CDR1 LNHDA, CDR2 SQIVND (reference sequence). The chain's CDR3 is CASSIAGPLYNEQFF. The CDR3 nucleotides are TGTGCCAGTAGTATTGCGGGACCCCTCTACAATGAGCAGTTCTTC.